These T cell receptor beta chains were read from a single sample in a study of CD8 T cells in ankylosing spondylitis. TCRdb itself ran the 5' RACE reads through MiXCR, one entry per CDR3 protein. The table records fewer than 80,000 distinct CDR3 sequences, approximately 5.3% of them present only once. The sequenced material came from blood, either unsorted or a sorted T cell fraction (not recorded which). These receptor sequences come from a male donor with ankylosing spondylitis or in good health (not recorded which). The conserved cysteine and the conserved F or W are not part of the CDR3 here.

len,v_gene,j_gene,CDR3aa
13,TRBV28,TRBJ1-6,ASSRGDRVNSPLH
10,TRBV25-1,TRBJ1-2,ASSEAGVGYT
14,TRBV7-2,TRBJ1-4,ASSFSVGQGREKLF
13,TRBV7-6,TRBJ2-2,ASSLVDGDTGELF
12,TRBV7-2,TRBJ2-5,ASSLMTLQETQY
14,TRBV10-3,TRBJ2-2,AISHEAGGNTGELF
13,TRBV5-1,TRBJ2-3,ASSLGQGASDTQY
12,TRBV6-2/TRBV6-3,TRBJ1-1,ASSRQGMNTEAF
11,TRBV3-1,TRBJ2-3,ASSQGRTDTQY
15,TRBV10-3,TRBJ1-4,AISEIPGGRTNEKLF
13,TRBV14,TRBJ1-2,ASSQISGQDYGYT
14,TRBV7-2,TRBJ2-1,ASSLAGDPSYNEQF
10,TRBV10-2,TRBJ1-1,ASSELSLGAF
11,TRBV6-1,TRBJ1-1,ASSNYRHAEAF
12,TRBV20-1,TRBJ1-6,SPRPGGFHSPLH
12,TRBV20-1,TRBJ2-7,SAKGQGEPYEQY
12,TRBV7-2,TRBJ2-3,ASSSLTSTDTQY
14,TRBV9,TRBJ1-3,ASSGRTGSSGNTTY
12,TRBV6-2/TRBV6-3,TRBJ2-1,ASGWRSSYNEQF
10,TRBV3-1,TRBJ2-3,ASRTSGDTQY
11,TRBV6-5,TRBJ2-1,ASSYGVYNEQF
14,TRBV5-4,TRBJ1-1,ASSLAGGQMHTEAF
10,TRBV29-1,TRBJ2-5,SVATSRETQY
16,TRBV9,TRBJ1-3,ASSAGQGAYSQGNTIY
12,TRBV29-1,TRBJ2-5,SVEPTGRQETQY
15,TRBV5-6,TRBJ2-3,ASSSSMRTLLLDTQY
12,TRBV3-1,TRBJ1-1,ASSQVRDNTEAF
13,TRBV7-2,TRBJ2-7,ASSPRGGVTYAQY
13,TRBV3-1,TRBJ2-3,ASSQDLRWADTQY
16,TRBV20-1,TRBJ2-3,SARKTQAGRRDPDTQY
14,TRBV10-3,TRBJ2-1,AITPGRAGGLDEQF
12,TRBV10-3,TRBJ1-1,AISESTVNTEAF
8,TRBV23-1,TRBJ1-5,ASSGQPQH
13,TRBV12-3/TRBV12-4,TRBJ2-7,ASSPGLPTSYEQY
12,TRBV7-9,TRBJ2-3,ASSFNSGTDTQY
13,TRBV7-2,TRBJ2-1,ASSSSGGGSGEQF
11,TRBV29-1,TRBJ1-4,SVRDTSSEKLF